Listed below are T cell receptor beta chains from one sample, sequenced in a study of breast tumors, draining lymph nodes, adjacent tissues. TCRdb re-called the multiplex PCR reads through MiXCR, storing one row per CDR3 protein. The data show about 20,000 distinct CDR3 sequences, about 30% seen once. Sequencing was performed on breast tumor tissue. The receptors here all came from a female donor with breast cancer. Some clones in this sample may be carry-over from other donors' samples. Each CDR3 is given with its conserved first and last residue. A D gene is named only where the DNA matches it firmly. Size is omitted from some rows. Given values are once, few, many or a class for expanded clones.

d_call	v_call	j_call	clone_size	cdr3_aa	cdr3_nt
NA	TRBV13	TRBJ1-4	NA	CASSPNDWGGEQLFF	TGTGCCAGCAGCCCGAATGACTGGGGAGGTGAACAACTGTTTTTT
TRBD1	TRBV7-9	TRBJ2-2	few	CVGSLRKQGFGELFF	TGTGTCGGCAGCTTACGAAAACAGGGGTTCGGGGAGCTGTTTTTT
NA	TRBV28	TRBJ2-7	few	CAGSWTAWDEQYF	TGTGCCGGCAGTTGGACAGCGTGGGACGAGCAGTACTTC
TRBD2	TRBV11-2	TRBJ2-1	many	CASSSGGNNEQFF	TGTGCCAGCAGCTCGGGGGGGAACAATGAGCAGTTCTTC
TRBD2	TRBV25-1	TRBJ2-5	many	CASRGLVQETQYF	TGTGCCAGCAGAGGACTAGTTCAAGAGACCCAGTACTTC
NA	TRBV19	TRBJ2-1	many	CASGGGHEQFF	TGTGCCAGTGGGGGGGGCCATGAGCAGTTCTTC
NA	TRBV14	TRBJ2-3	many	CASSQPTGLWSTDTQYF	TGTGCCAGCAGCCAACCGACAGGACTGTGGAGCACAGATACGCAGTATTTT
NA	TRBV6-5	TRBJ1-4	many	CASSYSWGVNEKLFF	TGTGCCAGCAGTTACTCGTGGGGGGTTAATGAAAAACTGTTTTTT
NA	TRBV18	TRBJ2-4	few	CASSPSAKNIQYF	TGTGCCAGCTCACCATCGGCGAAAAACATTCAGTACTTC
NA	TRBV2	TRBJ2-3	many	CASSRADTQYF	TGTGCCAGCAGTCGGGCAGATACGCAGTATTTT
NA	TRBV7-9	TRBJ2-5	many	CASSRGISGEETQYF	TGTGCCAGCAGCCGGGGTATTAGCGGAGAAGAGACCCAGTACTTC
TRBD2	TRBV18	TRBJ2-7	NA	CASSPATLAGAFNEQYF	TGTGCCAGCTCACCGGCCACCCTAGCGGGAGCGTTCAACGAGCAGTACTTC
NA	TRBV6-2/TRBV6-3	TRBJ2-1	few	CASSPLNEQFF	TGTGCCAGCAGCCCTCTTAATGAGCAGTTCTTC
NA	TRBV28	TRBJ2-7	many	CASSLLSRDPQYF	TGTGCCAGCAGTTTACTCTCCCGGGACCCGCAGTACTTC
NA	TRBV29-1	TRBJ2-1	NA	CSVTKMDYNEQFF	TGCAGCGTTACGAAAATGGATTACAATGAGCAGTTCTTC
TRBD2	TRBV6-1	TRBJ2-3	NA	CASSERVGEGRTDTQYF	TGTGCCAGCAGTGAAAGGGTGGGGGAGGGGCGCACAGATACGCAGTATTTT